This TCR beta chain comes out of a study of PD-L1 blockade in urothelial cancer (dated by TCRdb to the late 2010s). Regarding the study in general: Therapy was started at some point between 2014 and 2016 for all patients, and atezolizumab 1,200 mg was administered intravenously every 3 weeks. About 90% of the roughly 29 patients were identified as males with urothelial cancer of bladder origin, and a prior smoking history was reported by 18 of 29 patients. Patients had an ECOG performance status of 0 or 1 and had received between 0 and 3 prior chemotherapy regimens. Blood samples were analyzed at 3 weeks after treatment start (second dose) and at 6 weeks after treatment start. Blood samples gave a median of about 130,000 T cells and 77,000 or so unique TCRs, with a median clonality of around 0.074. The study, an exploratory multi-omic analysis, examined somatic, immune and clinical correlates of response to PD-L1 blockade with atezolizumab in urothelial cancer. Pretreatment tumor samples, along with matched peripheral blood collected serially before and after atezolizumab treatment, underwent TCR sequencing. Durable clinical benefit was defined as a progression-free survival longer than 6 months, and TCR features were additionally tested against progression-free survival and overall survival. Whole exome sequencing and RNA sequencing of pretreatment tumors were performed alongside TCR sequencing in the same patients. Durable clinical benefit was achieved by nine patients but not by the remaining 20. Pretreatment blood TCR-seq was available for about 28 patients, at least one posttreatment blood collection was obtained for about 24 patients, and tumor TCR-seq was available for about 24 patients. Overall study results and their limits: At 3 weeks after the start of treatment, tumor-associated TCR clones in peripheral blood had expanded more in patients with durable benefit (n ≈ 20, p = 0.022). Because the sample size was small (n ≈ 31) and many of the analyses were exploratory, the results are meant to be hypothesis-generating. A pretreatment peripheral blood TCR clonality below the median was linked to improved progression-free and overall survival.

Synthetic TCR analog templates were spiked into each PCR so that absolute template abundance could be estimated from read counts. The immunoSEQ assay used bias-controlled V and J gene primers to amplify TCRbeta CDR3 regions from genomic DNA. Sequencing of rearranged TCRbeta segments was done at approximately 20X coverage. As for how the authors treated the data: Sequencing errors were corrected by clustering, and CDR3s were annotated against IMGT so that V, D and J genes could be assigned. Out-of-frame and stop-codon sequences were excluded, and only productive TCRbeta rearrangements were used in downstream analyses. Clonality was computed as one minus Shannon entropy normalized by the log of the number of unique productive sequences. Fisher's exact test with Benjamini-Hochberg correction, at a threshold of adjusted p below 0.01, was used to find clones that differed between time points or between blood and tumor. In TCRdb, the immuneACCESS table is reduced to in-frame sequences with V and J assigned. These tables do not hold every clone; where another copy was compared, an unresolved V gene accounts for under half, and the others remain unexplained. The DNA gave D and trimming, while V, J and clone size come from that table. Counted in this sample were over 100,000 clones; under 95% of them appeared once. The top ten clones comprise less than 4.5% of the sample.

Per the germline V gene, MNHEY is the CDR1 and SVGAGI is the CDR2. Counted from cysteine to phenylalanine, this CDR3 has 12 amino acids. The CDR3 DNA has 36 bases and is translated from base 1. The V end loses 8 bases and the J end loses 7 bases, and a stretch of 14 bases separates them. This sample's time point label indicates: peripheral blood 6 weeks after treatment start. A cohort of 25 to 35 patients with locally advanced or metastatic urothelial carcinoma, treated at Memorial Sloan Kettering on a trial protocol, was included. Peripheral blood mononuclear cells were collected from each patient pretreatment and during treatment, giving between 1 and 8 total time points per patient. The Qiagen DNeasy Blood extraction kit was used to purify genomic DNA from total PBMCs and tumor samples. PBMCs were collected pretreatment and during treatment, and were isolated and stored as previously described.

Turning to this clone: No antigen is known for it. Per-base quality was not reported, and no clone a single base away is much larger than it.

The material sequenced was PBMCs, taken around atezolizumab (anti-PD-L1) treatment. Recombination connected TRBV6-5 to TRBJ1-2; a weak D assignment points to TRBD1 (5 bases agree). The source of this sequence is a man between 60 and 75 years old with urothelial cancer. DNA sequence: TGTGCCAGCGGAGGGAGGGGCCGTGGCTACACCTTC. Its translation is CASGGRGRGYTF.